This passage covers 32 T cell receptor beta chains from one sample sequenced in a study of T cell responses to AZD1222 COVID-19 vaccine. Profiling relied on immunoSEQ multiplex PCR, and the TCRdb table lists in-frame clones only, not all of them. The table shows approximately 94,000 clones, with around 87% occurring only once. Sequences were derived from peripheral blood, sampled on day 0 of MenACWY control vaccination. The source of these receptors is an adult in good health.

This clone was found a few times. The CDR3 region is CASSDQDRVTEAFF. The CDR3 DNA reads as TGTGCCAGCAGTGACCAAGACAGGGTGACTGAAGCTTTCTTT. The rearrangement joins TRBV6-2 or TRBV6-3 to TRBJ1-1, with 7 bases lining up with TRBD1. This CDR3 has 14 residues. Trimming took 5 bases from V and 5 from J; bases not matched to a gene: 8. Germline CDR1 MNHEY, CDR2 SVGEGT.

The CDR3 is CAISPWMGQGGWNTEAFF. CDR3 coding DNA: TGTGCCATCAGCCCCTGGATGGGACAGGGGGGATGGAACACTGAAGCTTTCTTT. The chain combines TRBV10-3 with TRBJ1-1; 11 nucleotides match TRBD1. Germline loops: CDR1 ENHRY, CDR2 SYGVKD. V trimming: 6 bases; J trimming: 1 base; junction bases outside the gene matches: 13. CDR3 length: 18 residues.

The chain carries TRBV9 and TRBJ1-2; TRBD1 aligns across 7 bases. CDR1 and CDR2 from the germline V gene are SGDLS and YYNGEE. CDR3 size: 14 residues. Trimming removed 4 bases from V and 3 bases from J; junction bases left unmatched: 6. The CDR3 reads CASSNRDSDYGYTF. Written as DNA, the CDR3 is TGTGCCAGCAGCAACCGGGACAGTGACTATGGCTACACCTTC.

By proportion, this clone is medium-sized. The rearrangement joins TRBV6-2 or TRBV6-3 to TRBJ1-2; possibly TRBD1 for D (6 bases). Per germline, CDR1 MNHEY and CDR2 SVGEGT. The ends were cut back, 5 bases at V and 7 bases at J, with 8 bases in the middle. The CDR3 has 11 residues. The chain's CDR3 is CASSPGVGYTF. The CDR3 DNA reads TGTGCCAGCAGTCCAGGGGTTGGCTACACCTTC.

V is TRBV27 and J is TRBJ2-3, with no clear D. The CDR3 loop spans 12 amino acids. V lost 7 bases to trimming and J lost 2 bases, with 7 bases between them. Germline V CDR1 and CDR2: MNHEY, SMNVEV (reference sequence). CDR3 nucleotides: TGTGCCAGCAAGCCGACCACAGATACGCAGTATTTT. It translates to CASKPTTDTQYF.

The DNA of the CDR3 is TGCGCCAGCAGCTTGGCGGCGAGAGGGCCTGGCTACACCTTC. This sequence encodes CASSLAARGPGYTF. The V and J genes are TRBV5-1 and TRBJ1-2; D uncertain. The ends were cut back, 0 bases at V and 7 bases at J, with 13 bases in the middle. The CDR3 is made up of 14 amino acids. CDR1 and CDR2 from the germline V gene are SGHRS and YFSETQ.

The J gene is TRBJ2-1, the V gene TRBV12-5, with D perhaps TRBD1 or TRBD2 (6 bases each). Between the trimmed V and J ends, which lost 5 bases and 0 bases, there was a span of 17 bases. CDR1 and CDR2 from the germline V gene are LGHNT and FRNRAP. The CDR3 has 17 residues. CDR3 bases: TGTGCTAGTGGTGTCCCGGGGGCGGAATACTCCTACAATGAGCAGTTCTTC. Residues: CASGVPGAEYSYNEQFF.

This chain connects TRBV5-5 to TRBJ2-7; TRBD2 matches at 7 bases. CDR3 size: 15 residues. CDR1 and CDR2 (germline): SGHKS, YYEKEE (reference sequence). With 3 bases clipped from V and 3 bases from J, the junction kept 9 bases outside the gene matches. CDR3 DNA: TGTGCCAGCAGCTCCCAGGTGGCGGGAGTCTACGAGCAGTACTTC. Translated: CASSSQVAGVYEQYF.

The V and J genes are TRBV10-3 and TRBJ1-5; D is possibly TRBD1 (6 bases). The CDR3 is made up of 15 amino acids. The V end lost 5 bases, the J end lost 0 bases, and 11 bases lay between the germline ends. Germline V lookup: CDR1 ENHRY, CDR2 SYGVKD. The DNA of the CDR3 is TGTGCCATCAGTTCCACAGGGAGTAGCAATCAGCCCCAGCATTTT. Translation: CAISSTGSSNQPQHF.

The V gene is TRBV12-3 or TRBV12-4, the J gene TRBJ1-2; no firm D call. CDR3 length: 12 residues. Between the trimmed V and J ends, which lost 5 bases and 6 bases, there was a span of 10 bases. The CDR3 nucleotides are TGTGCCAGCAGTGCGCCTTGGGATGGCTACACCTTC. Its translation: CASSAPWDGYTF.

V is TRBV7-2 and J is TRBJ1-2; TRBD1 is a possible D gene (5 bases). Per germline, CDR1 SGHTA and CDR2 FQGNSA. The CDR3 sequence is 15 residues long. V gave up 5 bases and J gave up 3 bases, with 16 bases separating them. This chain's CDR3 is CASSAAWDRHYGYTF. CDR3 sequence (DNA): TGTGCCAGCAGCGCAGCTTGGGACCGACACTATGGCTACACCTTC.

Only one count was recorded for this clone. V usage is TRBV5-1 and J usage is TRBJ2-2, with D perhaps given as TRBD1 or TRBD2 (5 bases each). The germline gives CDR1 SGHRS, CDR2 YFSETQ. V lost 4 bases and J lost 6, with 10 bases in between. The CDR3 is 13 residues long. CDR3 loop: CASSLGTAGELFF. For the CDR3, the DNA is TGCGCCAGCAGCCTAGGGACGGCCGGGGAGCTGTTTTTT.

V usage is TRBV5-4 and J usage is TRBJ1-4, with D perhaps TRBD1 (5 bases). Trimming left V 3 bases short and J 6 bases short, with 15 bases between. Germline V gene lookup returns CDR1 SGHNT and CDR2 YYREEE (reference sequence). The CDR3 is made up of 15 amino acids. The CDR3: CASSSGRDLDEKLFF. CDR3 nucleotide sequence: TGTGCCAGCAGCTCGGGGAGGGACTTGGATGAAAAACTGTTTTTT.

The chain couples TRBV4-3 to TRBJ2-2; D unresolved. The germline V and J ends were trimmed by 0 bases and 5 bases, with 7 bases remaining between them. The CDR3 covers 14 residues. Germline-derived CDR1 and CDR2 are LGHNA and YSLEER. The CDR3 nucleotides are TGCGCCAGCAGCCAAGATCCCGGGACCGGGGAGCTGTTTTTT. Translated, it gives CASSQDPGTGELFF.

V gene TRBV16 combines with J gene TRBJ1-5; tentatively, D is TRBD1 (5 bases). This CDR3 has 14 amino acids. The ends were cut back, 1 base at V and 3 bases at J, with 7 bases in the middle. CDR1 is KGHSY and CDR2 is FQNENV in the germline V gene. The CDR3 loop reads CASSQWTNNQPQHF. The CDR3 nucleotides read TGTGCCAGCAGCCAATGGACAAACAATCAGCCCCAGCATTTT.

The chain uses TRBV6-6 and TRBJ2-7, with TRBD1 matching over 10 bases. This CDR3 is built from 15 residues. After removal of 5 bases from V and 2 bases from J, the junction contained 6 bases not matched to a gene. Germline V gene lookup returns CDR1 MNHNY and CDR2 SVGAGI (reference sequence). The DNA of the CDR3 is TGTGCCAGCAGTCGATCGGACAGGGGGACCTACGAGCAGTACTTC. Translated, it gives CASSRSDRGTYEQYF.

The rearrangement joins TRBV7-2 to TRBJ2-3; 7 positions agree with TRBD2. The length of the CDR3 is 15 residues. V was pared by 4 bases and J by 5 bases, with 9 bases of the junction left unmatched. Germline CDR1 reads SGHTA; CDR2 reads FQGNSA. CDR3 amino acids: CASSSAGTNVDTQYF. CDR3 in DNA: TGTGCCAGCAGCTCCGCCGGGACTAACGTAGATACGCAGTATTTT.

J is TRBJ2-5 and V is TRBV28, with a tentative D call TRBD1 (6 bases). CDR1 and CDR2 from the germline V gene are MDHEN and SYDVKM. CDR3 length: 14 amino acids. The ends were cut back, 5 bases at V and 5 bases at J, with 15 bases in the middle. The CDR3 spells CASSRGMGSETQYF. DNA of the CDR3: TGTGCCAGCAGTAGGGGGATGGGGTCGGAGACCCAGTACTTC.

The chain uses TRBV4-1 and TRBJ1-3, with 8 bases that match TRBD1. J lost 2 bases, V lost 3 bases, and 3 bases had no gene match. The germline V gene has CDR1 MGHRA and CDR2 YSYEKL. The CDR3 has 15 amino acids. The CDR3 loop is CASSQDRAPGNTIYF. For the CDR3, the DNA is TGCGCCAGCAGCCAGGACAGGGCCCCTGGAAACACCATATATTTT.

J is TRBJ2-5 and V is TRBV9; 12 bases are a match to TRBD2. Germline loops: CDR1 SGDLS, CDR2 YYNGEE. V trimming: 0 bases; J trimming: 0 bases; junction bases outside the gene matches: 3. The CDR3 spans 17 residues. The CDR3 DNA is TGTGCCAGCAGCGTAGGACTAGCGGGGGCCAACCAAGAGACCCAGTACTTC. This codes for CASSVGLAGANQETQYF.

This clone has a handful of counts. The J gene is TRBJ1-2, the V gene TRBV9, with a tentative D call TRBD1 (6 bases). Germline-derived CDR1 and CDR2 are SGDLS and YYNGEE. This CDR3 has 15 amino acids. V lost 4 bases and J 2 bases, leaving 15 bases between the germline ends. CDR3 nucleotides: TGTGCCAGCAGCCAAACATTACAGGGCAACTATGGCTACACCTTC. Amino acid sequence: CASSQTLQGNYGYTF.

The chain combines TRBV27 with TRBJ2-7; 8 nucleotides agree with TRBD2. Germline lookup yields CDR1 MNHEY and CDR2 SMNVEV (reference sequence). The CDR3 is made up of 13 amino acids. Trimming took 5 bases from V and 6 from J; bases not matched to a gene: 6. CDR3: CASSDSGGVEQYF. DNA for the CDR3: TGTGCCAGCAGTGACAGCGGGGGTGTCGAGCAGTACTTC.

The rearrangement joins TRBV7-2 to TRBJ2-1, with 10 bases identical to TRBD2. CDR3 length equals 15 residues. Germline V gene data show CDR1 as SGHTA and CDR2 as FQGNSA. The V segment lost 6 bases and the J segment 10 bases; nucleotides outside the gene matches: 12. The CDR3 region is CASSVSGRDNREQFF. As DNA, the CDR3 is TGTGCCAGCAGTGTCAGCGGGAGGGACAATCGGGAGCAGTTCTTC.

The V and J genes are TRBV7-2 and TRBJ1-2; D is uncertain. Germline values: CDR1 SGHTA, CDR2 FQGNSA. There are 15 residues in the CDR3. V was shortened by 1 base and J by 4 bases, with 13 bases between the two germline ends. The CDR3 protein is CASSLELDSLYGYTF. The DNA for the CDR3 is TGTGCCAGCAGCTTAGAACTGGATTCGCTCTATGGCTACACCTTC.

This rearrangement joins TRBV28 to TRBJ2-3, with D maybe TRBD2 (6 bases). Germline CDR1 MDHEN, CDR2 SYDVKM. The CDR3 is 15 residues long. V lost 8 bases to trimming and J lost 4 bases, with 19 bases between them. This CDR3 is CASQGAAGSPDTQYF. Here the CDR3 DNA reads TGTGCCAGCCAAGGGGCGGCGGGATCCCCAGATACGCAGTATTTT.

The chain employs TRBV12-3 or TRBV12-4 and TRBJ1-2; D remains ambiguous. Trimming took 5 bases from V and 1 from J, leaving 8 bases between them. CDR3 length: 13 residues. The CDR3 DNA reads TGTGCCAGCAGTCCCCTACGTAACTATGGCTACACCTTC. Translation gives CASSPLRNYGYTF.

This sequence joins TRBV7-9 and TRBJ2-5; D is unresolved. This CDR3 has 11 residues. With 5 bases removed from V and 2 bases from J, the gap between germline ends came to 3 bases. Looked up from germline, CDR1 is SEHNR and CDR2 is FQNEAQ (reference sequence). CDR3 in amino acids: CASSRQETQYF. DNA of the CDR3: TGTGCCAGCAGCCGGCAAGAGACCCAGTACTTC. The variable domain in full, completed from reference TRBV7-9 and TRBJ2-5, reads DTGVSQNPRHKITKRGQNVTFRCDPISEHNRLYWYRQTLGQGPEFLTYFQNEAQLEKSRLLSDRFSAERPKGSFSTLEIQRTEQGDSAMYLCASSRQETQYFGPGTRLLVL.

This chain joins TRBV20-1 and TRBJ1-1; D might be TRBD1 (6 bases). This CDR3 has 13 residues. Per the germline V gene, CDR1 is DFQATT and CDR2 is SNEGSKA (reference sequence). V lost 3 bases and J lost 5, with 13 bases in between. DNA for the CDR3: TGCAGTGCTAGTAGGGGGGCGCGAACTGAAGCTTTCTTT. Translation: CSASRGARTEAFF.

The CDR3 reads CASSLSRAGGGYTF. CDR3 sequence (DNA): TGCGCCAGCAGCTTGAGCCGGGCCGGCGGTGGCTACACCTTC. J is TRBJ1-2 and V is TRBV5-1, with no clear D. V was clipped by 1 base and J by 7 bases, with 14 bases between them. The V gene's germline CDR1 is SGHRS and CDR2 YFSETQ. The CDR3 runs 14 residues.

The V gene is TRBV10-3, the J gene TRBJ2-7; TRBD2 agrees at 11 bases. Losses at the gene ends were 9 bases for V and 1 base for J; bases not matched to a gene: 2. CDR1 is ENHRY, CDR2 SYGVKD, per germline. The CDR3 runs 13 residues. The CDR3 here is CAIRTSGSYEQYF. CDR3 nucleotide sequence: TGTGCCATTAGGACTAGCGGGTCCTACGAGCAGTACTTC.

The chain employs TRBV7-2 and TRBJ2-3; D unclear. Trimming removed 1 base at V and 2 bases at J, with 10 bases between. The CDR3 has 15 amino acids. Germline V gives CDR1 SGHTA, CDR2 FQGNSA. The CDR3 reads CASSLGGEATDTQYF. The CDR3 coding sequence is TGTGCCAGCAGCTTAGGCGGAGAAGCCACAGATACGCAGTATTTT. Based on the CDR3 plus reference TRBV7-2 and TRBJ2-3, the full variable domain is GAGVSQSPSNKVTEKGKDVELRCDPISGHTALYWYRQSLGQGLEFLIYFQGNSAPDKSGLPSDRFSAERTGGSVSTLTIQRTQQEDSAVYLCASSLGGEATDTQYFGPGTRLTVL.

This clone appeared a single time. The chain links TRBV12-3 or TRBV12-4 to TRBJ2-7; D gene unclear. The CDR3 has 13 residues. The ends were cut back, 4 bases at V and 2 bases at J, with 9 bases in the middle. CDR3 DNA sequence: TGTGCCAGCAGTTCCAGAGGTACCTACGAGCAGTACTTC. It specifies CASSSRGTYEQYF.